The T cell receptor beta chain under discussion was sequenced for a study of regulatory T cells in long-lasting Graves disease. Building the TCR beta libraries relied on iRepertoire HTBI primers, and CDR3 regions underwent Arm-PCR. TCRdb ran MiXCR on the multiplex PCR reads and lists one entry per CDR3 protein. The data contain 450,000 or so distinct CDR3 sequences, 20% to 25% of them singletons. The sample's time point: persistent/refractory GD, antithyroid drugs over 5 years with positive TRAb. Isolated PBMC RNA provided the starting material for the TCR library. Germline V gives CDR1 SGHVS, CDR2 FQNEAQ. There are 16 residues in the CDR3. V was pared by 5 bases and J by 6 bases, with 19 bases between. This clonotype was recorded at least ten times.

V and J are TRBV7-8 and TRBJ1-4; D not resolved. The sequencing used peripheral blood mononuclear cells (PBMCs), collected when the disease was refractory, from a patient treated with antithyroid drugs. The TCR sequence derives from a female donor with Graves disease. CDR3 sequence reads: CASSRGPADTDEKLFF. The CDR3 DNA reads as TGTGCCAGCAGCCGTGGACCCGCCGACACTGATGAAAAACTGTTTTTT. Complete variable domain (other parts from reference TRBV7-8 and TRBJ1-4): GAGVSQSPRYKVAKRGQDVALRCDPISGHVSLFWYQQALGQGPEFLTYFQNEAQLDKSGLPSDRFFAERPEGSVSTLKIQRTQQEDSAVYLCASSRGPADTDEKLFFGSGTQLSVL.